This paragraph reports one TCR beta chain. Antigen: not known. Only in-frame clones appear in the TCRdb table, and some are missing; sequencing was by immunoSEQ multiplex PCR. Seen here are around 84,000 clones, 70% to 90% observed once, and the top ten hold roughly a tenth. This record comes from a study of T cell responses to AZD1222 COVID-19 vaccine. Study-level results: Close to half of spike-specific TCRs reportedly recognize unmutated variant regions. Females outnumbered males among donors, who were mostly white British; clonal diversity was possibly underestimated. Baseline serology detected seropositivity in only five to seven AZD1222 recipients.

V lost 2 bases, J lost 5 bases, and 3 bases stayed unmatched. Looked up from germline, CDR1 is MGHRA and CDR2 is YSYEKL. The CDR3 consists of 13 residues. This specimen was peripheral blood, taken 28 days after the second AZD1222 dose. This TCR was recovered from an adult who received the AZD1222 COVID-19 vaccine. The chain is built from TRBV4-1 and TRBJ2-7; TRBD1 agrees at 7 bases. CDR3 in DNA: TGCGCCAGCAGCCAAACCACAGGGGACGAGCAGTACTTC. Translated, it gives CASSQTTGDEQYF.